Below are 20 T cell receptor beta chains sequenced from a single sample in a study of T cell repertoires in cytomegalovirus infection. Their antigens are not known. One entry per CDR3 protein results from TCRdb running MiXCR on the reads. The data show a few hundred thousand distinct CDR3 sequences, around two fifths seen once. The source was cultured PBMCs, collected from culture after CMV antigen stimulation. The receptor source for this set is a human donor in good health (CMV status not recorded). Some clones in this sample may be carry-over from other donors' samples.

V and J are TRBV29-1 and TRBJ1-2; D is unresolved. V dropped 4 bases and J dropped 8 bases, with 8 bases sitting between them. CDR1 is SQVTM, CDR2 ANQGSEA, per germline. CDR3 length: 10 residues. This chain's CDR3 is CSVASPGYTF. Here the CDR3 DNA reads TGCAGCGTTGCATCCCCCGGCTACACCTTC.

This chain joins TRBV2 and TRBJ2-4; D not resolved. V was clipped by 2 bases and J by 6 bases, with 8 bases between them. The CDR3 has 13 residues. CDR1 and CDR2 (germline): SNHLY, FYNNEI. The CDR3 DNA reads TGTGCCAGCAGTGAAAGGACGCCAAACATTCAGTACTTC. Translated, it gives CASSERTPNIQYF.

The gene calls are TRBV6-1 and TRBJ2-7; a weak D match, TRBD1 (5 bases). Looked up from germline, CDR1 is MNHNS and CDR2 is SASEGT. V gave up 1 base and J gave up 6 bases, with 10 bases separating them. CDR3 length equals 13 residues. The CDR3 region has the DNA TGTGCCAGCAGTGAAGTGGGGCCCCTCGAGCAGTACTTC. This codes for CASSEVGPLEQYF.

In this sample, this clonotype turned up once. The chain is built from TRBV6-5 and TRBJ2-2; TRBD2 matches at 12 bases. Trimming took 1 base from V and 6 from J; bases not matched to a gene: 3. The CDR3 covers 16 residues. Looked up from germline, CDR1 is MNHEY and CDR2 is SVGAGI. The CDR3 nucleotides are TGTGCCAGCAGTTACTGGCTAGCGGGGGGGTCCGGGGAGCTGTTTTTT. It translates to CASSYWLAGGSGELFF.

The CDR3 sequence is CASSYWDGETQYF. DNA of the CDR3: TGTGCCAGCAGTTACTGGGATGGAGAGACCCAGTACTTC. The rearrangement links TRBV6-2 or TRBV6-3 to TRBJ2-5; no firm D call. This CDR3 has 13 residues. From germline, CDR1 is MNHEY and CDR2 SVGEGT. Trimming took off 1 base at V and 4 bases at J, with 7 bases between the two ends.

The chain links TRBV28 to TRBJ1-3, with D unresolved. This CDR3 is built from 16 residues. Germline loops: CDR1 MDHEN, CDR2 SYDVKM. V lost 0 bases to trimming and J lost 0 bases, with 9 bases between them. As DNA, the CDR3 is TGTGCCAGCAGTTTATGGGCCGGTTTCTCTGGAAACACCATATATTTT. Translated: CASSLWAGFSGNTIYF.

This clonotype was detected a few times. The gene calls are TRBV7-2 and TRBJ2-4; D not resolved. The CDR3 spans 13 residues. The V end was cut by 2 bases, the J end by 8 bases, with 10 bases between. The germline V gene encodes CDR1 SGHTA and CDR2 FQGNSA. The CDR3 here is CASSLRHHDIQYF. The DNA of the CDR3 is TGTGCCAGCAGCTTAAGACATCACGACATTCAGTACTTC.

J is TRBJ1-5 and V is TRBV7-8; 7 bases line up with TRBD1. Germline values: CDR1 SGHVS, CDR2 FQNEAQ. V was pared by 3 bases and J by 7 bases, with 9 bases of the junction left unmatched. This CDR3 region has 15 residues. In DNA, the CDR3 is TGTGCCAGCAGCTTCTTAGGGGGCGGGAAGCAGCCCCAGCATTTT. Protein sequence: CASSFLGGGKQPQHF.

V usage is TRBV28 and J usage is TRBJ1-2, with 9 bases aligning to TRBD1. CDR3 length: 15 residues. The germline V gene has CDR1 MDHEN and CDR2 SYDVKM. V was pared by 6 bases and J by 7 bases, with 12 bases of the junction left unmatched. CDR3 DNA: TGTGCCAGCAGAGCTCCGGGACAGGGTTATAGTGGCTACACCTTC. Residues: CASRAPGQGYSGYTF.

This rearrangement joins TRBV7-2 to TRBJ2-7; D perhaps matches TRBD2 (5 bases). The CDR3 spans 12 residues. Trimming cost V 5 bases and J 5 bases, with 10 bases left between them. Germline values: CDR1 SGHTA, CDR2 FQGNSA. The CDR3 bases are TGTGCCAGCAGCCGTAGCGTCCACGAGCAGTACTTC. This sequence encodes CASSRSVHEQYF. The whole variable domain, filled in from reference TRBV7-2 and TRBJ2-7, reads GAGVSQSPSNKVTEKGKDVELRCDPISGHTALYWYRQSLGQGLEFLIYFQGNSAPDKSGLPSDRFSAERTGGSVSTLTIQRTQQEDSAVYLCASSRSVHEQYFGPGTRLTVT.

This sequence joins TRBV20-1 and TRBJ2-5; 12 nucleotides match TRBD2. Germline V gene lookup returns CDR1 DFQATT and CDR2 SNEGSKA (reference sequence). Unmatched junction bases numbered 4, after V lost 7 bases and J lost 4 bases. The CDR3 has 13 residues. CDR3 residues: CSVTSGRGETQYF. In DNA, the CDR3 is TGCAGTGTGACTAGCGGGAGAGGAGAGACCCAGTACTTC.

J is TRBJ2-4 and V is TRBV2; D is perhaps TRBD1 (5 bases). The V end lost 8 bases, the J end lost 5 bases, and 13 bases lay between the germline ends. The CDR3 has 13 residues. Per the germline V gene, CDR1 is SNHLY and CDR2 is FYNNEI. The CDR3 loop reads CASSQGWENIQYF. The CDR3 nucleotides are TGTGCCAGCTCCCAGGGTTGGGAAAACATTCAGTACTTC.

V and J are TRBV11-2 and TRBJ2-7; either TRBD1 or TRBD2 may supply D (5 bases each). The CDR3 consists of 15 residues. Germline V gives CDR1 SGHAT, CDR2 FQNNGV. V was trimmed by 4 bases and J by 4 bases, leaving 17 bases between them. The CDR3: CASSSSSGPGYEQYF. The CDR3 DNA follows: TGTGCCAGCAGCTCTAGTTCGGGACCGGGATACGAGCAGTACTTC.

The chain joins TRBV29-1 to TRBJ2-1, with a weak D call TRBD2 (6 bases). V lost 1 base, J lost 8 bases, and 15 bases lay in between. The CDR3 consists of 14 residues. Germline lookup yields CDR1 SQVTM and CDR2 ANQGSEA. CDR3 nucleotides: TGCAGCGTTGAAGGCGGGGTACCAATCCATGAGCAGTTCTTC. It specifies CSVEGGVPIHEQFF.

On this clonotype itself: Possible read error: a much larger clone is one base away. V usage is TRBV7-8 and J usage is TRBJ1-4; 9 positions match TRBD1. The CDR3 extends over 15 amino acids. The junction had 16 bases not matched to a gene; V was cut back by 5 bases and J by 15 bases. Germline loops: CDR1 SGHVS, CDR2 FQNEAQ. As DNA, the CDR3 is TGTGCCAGCAGCCCCCGACGGGACAGGGAAACCACATTGTTTTTT. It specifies CASSPRRDRETTLFF. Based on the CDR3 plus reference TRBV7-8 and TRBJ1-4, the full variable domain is GAGVSQSPRYKVAKRGQDVALRCDPISGHVSLFWYQQALGQGPEFLTYFQNEAQLDKSGLPSDRFFAERPEGSVSTLKIQRTQQEDSAVYLCASSPRRDRETTLFFGSGTQLSVL.

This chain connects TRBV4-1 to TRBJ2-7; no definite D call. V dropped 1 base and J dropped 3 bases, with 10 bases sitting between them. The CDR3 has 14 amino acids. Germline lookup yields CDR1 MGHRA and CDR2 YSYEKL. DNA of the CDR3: TGCGCCAGCAGCCAAGTTTACAGAGTCTACGAGCAGTACTTC. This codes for CASSQVYRVYEQYF.

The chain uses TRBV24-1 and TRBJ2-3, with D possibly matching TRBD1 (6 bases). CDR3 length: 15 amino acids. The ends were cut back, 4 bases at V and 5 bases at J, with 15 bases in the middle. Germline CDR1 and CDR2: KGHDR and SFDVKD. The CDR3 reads CATSDQNRVGDTQYF. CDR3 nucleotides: TGTGCCACCAGTGACCAGAACAGGGTGGGAGATACGCAGTATTTT.

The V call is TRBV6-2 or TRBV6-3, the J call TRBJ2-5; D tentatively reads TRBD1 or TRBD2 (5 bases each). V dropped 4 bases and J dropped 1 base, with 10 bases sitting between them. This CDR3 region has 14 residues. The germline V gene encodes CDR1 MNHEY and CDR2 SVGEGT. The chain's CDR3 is CASSSTGTQETQYF. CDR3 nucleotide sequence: TGTGCCAGCAGTTCCACGGGGACCCAAGAGACCCAGTACTTC.

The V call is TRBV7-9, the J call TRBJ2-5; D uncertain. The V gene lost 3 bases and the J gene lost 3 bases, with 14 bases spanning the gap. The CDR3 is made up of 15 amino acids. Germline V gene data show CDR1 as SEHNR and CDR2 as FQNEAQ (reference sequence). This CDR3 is CASSFFIRQEETQYF. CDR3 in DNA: TGTGCCAGCAGCTTCTTCATCCGTCAGGAAGAGACCCAGTACTTC.

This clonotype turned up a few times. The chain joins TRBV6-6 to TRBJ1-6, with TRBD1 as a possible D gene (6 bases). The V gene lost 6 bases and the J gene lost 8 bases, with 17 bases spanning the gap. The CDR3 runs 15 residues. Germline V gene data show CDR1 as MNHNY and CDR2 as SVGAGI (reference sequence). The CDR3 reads CASSMTGSGDSPLHF. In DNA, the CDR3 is TGTGCCAGCAGCATGACAGGCTCTGGGGATTCACCCCTCCACTTT.